This T cell receptor (beta chain) appears in the sequencing data of a study of blood T cells in healthy people across ages. Study in general: The capture of about one barcoded beta molecule per two T cells was achieved by template switching.

The use of a sample-barcoded 5' primer and a J-beta primer mix characterized a second PCR of about 6 to 11 cycles. TCRdb passed the 5' RACE reads through MiXCR, listing each CDR3 protein once. Among some 1.5 million distinct CDR3 sequences listed, around 40% were seen once. V lost 0 bases to trimming and J lost 4 bases, with 10 bases between them. Per the germline V gene, CDR1 is PRHDT and CDR2 is FYEKMQ (reference sequence). This CDR3 spans 14 amino acids. With regard to this clonotype: Its target is not known.

General study points: It was not known whether donors were CMV positive (a possible confounder of expanded clonotype changes).

V is TRBV13 and J is TRBJ2-7; the D is unclear. Sequenced input: blood. The origin of this receptor is a young woman in good health. The CDR3 loop reads CASSLGPTYYEQYF. The CDR3 nucleotides read TGTGCCAGCAGCTTAGGCCCCACCTATTACGAGCAGTACTTC.